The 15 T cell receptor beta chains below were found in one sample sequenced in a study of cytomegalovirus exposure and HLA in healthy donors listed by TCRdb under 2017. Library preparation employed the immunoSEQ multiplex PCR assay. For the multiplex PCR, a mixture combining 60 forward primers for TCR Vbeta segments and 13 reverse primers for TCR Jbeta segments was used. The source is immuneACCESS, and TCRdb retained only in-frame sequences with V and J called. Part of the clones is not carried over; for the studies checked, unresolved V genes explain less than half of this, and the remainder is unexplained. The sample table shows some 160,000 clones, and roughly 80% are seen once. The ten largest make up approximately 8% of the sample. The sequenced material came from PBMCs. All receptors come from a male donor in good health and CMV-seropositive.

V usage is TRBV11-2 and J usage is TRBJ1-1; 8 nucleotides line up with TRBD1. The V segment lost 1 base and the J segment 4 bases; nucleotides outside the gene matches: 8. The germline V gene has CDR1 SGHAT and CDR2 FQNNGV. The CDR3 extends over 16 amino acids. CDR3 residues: CASSLGGRGRGTEAFF. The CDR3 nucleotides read TGTGCCAGCAGCTTAGGTGGCAGGGGGCGGGGCACTGAAGCTTTCTTT.

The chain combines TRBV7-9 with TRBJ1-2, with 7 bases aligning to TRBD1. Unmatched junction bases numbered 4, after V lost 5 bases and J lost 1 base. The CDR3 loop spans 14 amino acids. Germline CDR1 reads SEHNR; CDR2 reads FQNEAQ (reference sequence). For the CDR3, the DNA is TGTGCCAGCAGCCGGGACAGCAATAACTATGGCTACACCTTC. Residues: CASSRDSNNYGYTF.

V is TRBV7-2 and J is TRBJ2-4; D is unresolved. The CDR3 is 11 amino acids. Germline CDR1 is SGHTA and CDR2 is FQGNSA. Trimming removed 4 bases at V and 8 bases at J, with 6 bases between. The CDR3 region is CASSSRYIQYF. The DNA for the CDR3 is TGTGCCAGCAGCTCTAGGTACATTCAGTACTTC. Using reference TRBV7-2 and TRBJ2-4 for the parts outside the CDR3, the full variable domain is GAGVSQSPSNKVTEKGKDVELRCDPISGHTALYWYRQSLGQGLEFLIYFQGNSAPDKSGLPSDRFSAERTGGSVSTLTIQRTQQEDSAVYLCASSSRYIQYFGAGTRLSVL.

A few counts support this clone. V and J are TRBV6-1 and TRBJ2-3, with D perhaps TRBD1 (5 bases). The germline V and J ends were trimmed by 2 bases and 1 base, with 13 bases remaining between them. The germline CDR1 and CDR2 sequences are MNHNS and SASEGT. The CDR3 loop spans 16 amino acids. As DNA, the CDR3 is TGTGCCAGCAGTGAAAGCAGGGCGGCGGGCACAGATACGCAGTATTTT. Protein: CASSESRAAGTDTQYF.

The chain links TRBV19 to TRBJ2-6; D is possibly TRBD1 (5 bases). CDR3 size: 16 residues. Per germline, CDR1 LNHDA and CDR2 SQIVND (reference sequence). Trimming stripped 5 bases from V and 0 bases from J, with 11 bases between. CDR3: CASSPQGLSGANVLTF. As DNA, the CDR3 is TGTGCCAGTAGTCCCCAGGGCCTCTCTGGGGCCAACGTCCTGACTTTC.

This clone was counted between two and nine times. CDR3 loop: CASSPGLAGVYQETQYF. The CDR3 DNA reads as TGTGCCAGCAGCCCCGGACTAGCGGGGGTGTACCAAGAGACCCAGTACTTC. The J gene is TRBJ2-5, the V gene TRBV5-6, with 13 bases matching TRBD2. The CDR3 has 17 residues. From germline, CDR1 is SGHDT and CDR2 YYEEEE. Losses at the gene ends were 4 bases for V and 0 bases for J; bases not matched to a gene: 6.

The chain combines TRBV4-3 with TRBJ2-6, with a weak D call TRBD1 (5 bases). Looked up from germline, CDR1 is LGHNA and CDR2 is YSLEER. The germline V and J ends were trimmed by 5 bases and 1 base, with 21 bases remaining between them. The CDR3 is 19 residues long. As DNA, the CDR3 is TGCGCCAGCAGCGAGTTCTTGGAGCAGGGCGCTTCTGGGGCCAACGTCCTGACTTTC. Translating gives CASSEFLEQGASGANVLTF.

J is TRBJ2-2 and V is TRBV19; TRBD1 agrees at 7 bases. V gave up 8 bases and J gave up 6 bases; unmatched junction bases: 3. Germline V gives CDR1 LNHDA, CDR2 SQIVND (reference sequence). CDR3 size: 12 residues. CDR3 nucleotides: TGTGCCAGTGGACAGGCTCCCGGGGAGCTGTTTTTT. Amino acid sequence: CASGQAPGELFF.

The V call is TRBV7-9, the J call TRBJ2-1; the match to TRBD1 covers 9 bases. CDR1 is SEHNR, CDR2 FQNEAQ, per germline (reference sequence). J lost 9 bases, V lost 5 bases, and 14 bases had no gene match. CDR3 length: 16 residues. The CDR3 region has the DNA TGTGCCAGCAGCCCACGTGGGACAGGGATAATTTTTGAGCAGTTCTTC. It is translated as CASSPRGTGIIFEQFF.

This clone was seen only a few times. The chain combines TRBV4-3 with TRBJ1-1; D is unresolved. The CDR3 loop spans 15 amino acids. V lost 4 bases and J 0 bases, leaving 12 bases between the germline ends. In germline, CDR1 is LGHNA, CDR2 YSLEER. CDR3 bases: TGCGCCAGCAGCCCAGGACTCCTAATGAACACTGAAGCTTTCTTT. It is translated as CASSPGLLMNTEAFF.

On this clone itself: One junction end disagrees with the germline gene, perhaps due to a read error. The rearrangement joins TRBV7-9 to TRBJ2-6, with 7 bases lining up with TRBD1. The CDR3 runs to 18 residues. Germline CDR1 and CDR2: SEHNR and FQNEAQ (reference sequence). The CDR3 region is CASSPRTGFNSGANGLTF. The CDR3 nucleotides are TGTGCCAGCAGCCCGCGGACAGGTTTTAACTCTGGGGCCAACGGCCTGACTTTC.

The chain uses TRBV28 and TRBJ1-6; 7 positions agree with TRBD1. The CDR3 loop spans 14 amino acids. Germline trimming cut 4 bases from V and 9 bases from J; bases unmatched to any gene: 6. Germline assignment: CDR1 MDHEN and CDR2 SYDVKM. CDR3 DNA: TGTGCCAGCAGTTCTCCGACAGGGCGTTCACCCCTCCACTTT. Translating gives CASSSPTGRSPLHF.

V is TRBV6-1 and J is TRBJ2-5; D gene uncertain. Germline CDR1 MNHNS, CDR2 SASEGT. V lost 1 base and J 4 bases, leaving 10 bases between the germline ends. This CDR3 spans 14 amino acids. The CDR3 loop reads CASSEGLAPETQYF. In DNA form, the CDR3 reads TGTGCCAGCAGTGAAGGGCTGGCCCCAGAGACCCAGTACTTC.

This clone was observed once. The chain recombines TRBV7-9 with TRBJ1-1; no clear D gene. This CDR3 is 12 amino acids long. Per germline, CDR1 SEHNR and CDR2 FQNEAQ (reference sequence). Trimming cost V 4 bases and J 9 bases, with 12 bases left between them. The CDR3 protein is CASSSVPLKAFF. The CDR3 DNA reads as TGTGCCAGCAGCTCTGTACCCCTAAAAGCTTTCTTT.

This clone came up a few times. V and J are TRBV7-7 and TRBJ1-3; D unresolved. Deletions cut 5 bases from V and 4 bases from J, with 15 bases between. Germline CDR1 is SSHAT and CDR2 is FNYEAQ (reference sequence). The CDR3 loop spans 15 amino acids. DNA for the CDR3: TGTGCCAGCAGCCACAACTTCGGAGGAGGAAACACCATATATTTT. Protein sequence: CASSHNFGGGNTIYF.